Presented here are 5 T cell receptor beta chains from one specimen sequenced in a study of vaccination effects on CD4 cells after COVID-19. No cognate antigen is known for these TCRs. The method was immunoSEQ multiplex PCR; TCRdb's version includes in-frame clones alone and lacks a portion of them. Of 20,000 to 25,000 clones listed, over 70% are singletons. Prior to sequencing, the ViraFEST assay stimulated PBMC with viral peptide pools, which expanded the antigen-specific CD4+ T cells. Cultured cells yielded isolated CD4+ T cells after 10 days. The sample in question was CD4+ T cells from PBMCs cultured with HCoV-229E spike peptides, obtained before COVID-19 vaccination. The receptor source for this set is a human donor who received a COVID-19 vaccine.

This chain uses TRBV19 with TRBJ1-1; no firm D call. This CDR3 contains 16 residues. Deletions cut 5 bases from V and 3 bases from J, with 19 bases between. Germline CDR1 is LNHDA and CDR2 is SQIVND (reference sequence). The CDR3 here is CASSGGVGVEDTEAFF. The CDR3 DNA reads as TGTGCCAGTAGTGGTGGCGTCGGGGTGGAGGACACTGAAGCTTTCTTT.

V usage is TRBV19 and J usage is TRBJ1-2; D might be TRBD1 (6 bases). This CDR3 spans 14 amino acids. Germline CDR1 is LNHDA and CDR2 is SQIVND (reference sequence). V lost 3 bases and J lost 4, with 12 bases in between. CDR3 coding DNA: TGTGCCAGTAGTATTCGGGGGCGCACCTATGGCTACACCTTC. Encoded protein: CASSIRGRTYGYTF. The whole variable domain, filled in from reference TRBV19 and TRBJ1-2, reads DGGITQSPKYLFRKEGQNVTLSCEQNLNHDAMYWYRQDPGQGLRLIYYSQIVNDFQKGDIAEGYSVSREKKESFPLTVTSAQKNPTAFYLCASSIRGRTYGYTFGSGTRLTVV.

V gene TRBV30 combines with J gene TRBJ2-2; tentative D call: TRBD2 (5 bases). The CDR3 extends over 11 amino acids. The V gene's germline CDR1 is GTSNPN and CDR2 SVGIG (reference sequence). The CDR3 DNA reads as TGTGGGCGCCGGGGTGCCGGGGAGCTGTTTTTT. It codes for CGRRGAGELFF.

The chain joins TRBV2 to TRBJ1-1; D is uncertain. The length of the CDR3 is 13 residues. Between the trimmed V and J ends, which lost 8 bases and 3 bases, there was a span of 13 bases. CDR1 is SNHLY and CDR2 is FYNNEI in the germline V gene. CDR3 residues: CASVSGVDTEAFF. The CDR3 DNA is TGTGCCAGCGTTTCCGGGGTGGACACTGAAGCTTTCTTT.

The rearrangement links TRBV7-8 to TRBJ2-6; no firm D call. V was cut by 1 base and J by 3 bases, with 7 bases left in between. In germline, CDR1 is SGHVS, CDR2 FQNEAQ. The CDR3 is 15 amino acids. The CDR3: CASSLVGRGANVLTF. CDR3 nucleotides: TGTGCCAGCAGCTTAGTGGGCCGTGGGGCCAACGTCCTGACTTTC.